The 28 T cell receptor beta chains listed next were all sequenced from one sample in a study of shared clonotypes between healthy human individuals. Clones were read by immunoSEQ multiplex PCR, and TCRdb kept only the in-frame ones, dropping some. Counted here are under 600,000 clones, less than 98% occurring once; the ten biggest clones make up around 0.058%. The sequenced material came from naive CD4+ T cells sorted from blood. Subset meaning: CD45RA+ positively selected. These receptors all come from a woman aged 30 to 39 in good health.

V usage is TRBV9 and J usage is TRBJ2-2, with D unresolved. The germline V gene encodes CDR1 SGDLS and CDR2 YYNGEE. Trimming took off 0 bases at V and 0 bases at J, with 9 bases between the two ends. This CDR3 has 16 residues. The CDR3 loop reads CASSVAGRSNTGELFF. The CDR3 DNA reads TGTGCCAGCAGCGTAGCTGGCAGATCGAACACCGGGGAGCTGTTTTTT.

The gene calls are TRBV18 and TRBJ1-4, with 8 bases aligning to TRBD1. The junction had 3 bases not matched to a gene; V was cut back by 3 bases and J by 0 bases. The CDR3 spans 16 residues. Per germline, CDR1 KGHSH and CDR2 LQKENI. CDR3 nucleotide sequence: TGTGCCAGCTCACCGGGACAGGTCACAACTAATGAAAAACTGTTTTTT. Translated: CASSPGQVTTNEKLFF.

The V gene is TRBV7-9, the J gene TRBJ2-2; 10 bases are a match to TRBD2. Germline CDR1 and CDR2: SEHNR and FQNEAQ (reference sequence). This CDR3 is built from 17 residues. V gave up 0 bases and J gave up 7 bases; unmatched junction bases: 8. The CDR3 reads CASSLAGLAGVVGELFF. CDR3 nucleotides: TGTGCCAGCAGCTTAGCGGGTCTAGCGGGAGTTGTCGGGGAGCTGTTTTTT.

V and J are TRBV5-1 and TRBJ2-5; D is unresolved. V dropped 4 bases and J dropped 11 bases, with 18 bases sitting between them. This CDR3 spans 13 amino acids. Germline V gene data show CDR1 as SGHRS and CDR2 as YFSETQ. The CDR3 spells CASSRGIDGEQYF. The CDR3 bases are TGCGCCAGCAGCCGAGGTATCGATGGAGAGCAGTACTTC.

The chain has TRBV28 and TRBJ2-5; 9 bases line up with TRBD2. Germline values: CDR1 MDHEN, CDR2 SYDVKM. The ends lost 2 bases at V and 12 bases at J; junction bases unmatched: 10. The CDR3 is 14 amino acids. The CDR3 loop reads CASSLVHTSGQEYF. The CDR3 nucleotides are TGTGCCAGCAGTTTAGTGCATACTAGCGGGCAAGAGTACTTC.

The chain combines TRBV28 with TRBJ2-7; a possible D gene is TRBD2 (5 bases). Trimming removed 6 bases from V and 5 bases from J, with 14 bases in between. CDR3 length: 13 residues. CDR1 is MDHEN, CDR2 SYDVKM, per germline. The CDR3 loop is CASSPPSSHEQYF. CDR3 sequence (DNA): TGTGCCAGCAGCCCACCTAGCAGCCACGAGCAGTACTTC.

V is TRBV7-2 and J is TRBJ1-2; 7 nucleotides line up with TRBD1. Germline V lookup: CDR1 SGHTA, CDR2 FQGNSA. V gave up 2 bases and J gave up 4 bases; unmatched junction bases: 7. This CDR3 region has 15 residues. The chain's CDR3 is CASSLPRDSPYGYTF. CDR3 nucleotide sequence: TGTGCCAGCAGCTTACCCCGGGACAGTCCCTATGGCTACACCTTC.

The CDR3 loop reads CASSSRKRDHEQFF. CDR3 DNA sequence: TGTGCCAGCAGTTCTCGGAAGCGGGACCATGAGCAGTTCTTC. The rearrangement links TRBV28 to TRBJ2-1, with 7 bases matching TRBD2. This CDR3 spans 14 amino acids. CDR1 and CDR2 from the germline V gene are MDHEN and SYDVKM. Trimming cost V 4 bases and J 8 bases; bases outside gene matches: 8.

The gene calls are TRBV7-9 and TRBJ1-1; D uncertain. The V end lost 6 bases, the J end lost 1 base, and 15 bases lay between the germline ends. CDR3 size: 15 residues. Germline V gene sequence: CDR1 SEHNR, CDR2 FQNEAQ (reference sequence). The chain's CDR3 is CASSYPISKNTEAFF. CDR3 nucleotide sequence: TGTGCCAGCAGTTACCCTATCTCGAAGAACACTGAAGCTTTCTTT.

The V and J genes are TRBV5-5 and TRBJ1-5; 7 bases are a match to TRBD1. In germline, CDR1 is SGHKS, CDR2 YYEKEE (reference sequence). The CDR3 spans 16 residues. With V trimmed by 4 bases and J by 5 bases, 12 bases remained unmatched. CDR3 amino acids: CASSPSTGVVDQPQHF. CDR3 nucleotides: TGTGCCAGCAGCCCAAGCACAGGGGTAGTAGATCAGCCCCAGCATTTT. The whole variable domain, remainder taken from reference TRBV5-5 and TRBJ1-5, is DAGVTQSPTHLIKTRGQQVTLRCSPISGHKSVSWYQQVLGQGPQFIFQYYEKEERGRGNFPDRFSARQFPNYSSELNVNALLLGDSALYLCASSPSTGVVDQPQHFGDGTRLSIL.

J is TRBJ2-5 and V is TRBV10-3; 7 bases map to TRBD1. CDR1 and CDR2 from the germline V gene are ENHRY and SYGVKD. Losses at the gene ends were 6 bases for V and 5 bases for J; bases not matched to a gene: 9. This CDR3 is built from 14 residues. The CDR3 loop reads CAIRQGGSRETQYF. In DNA, the CDR3 is TGTGCCATCAGGCAAGGGGGCAGCCGGGAGACCCAGTACTTC.

V usage is TRBV6-1 and J usage is TRBJ2-1; 9 bases are shared with TRBD1. CDR1 is MNHNS and CDR2 is SASEGT in the germline V gene. V lost 4 bases, J lost 9 bases, and 22 bases stayed unmatched. This CDR3 is built from 19 residues. In DNA, the CDR3 is TGTGCCAGCAGTGTCGTTTCCACACAGAGACAGGGGGGATTGGGTGAGCAGTTCTTC. Protein: CASSVVSTQRQGGLGEQFF.

This chain uses TRBV5-8 with TRBJ2-1; 15 bases line up with TRBD2. After removal of 4 bases from V and 10 bases from J, the junction contained 9 bases not matched to a gene. The CDR3 extends over 16 amino acids. CDR1 and CDR2 from the germline V gene are SGHTS and YDEGEE. CDR3 nucleotides: TGTGCCAGCAGCAACGGACTAGCGGGAGGGGGCGAGGAGCAGTTCTTC. Translation: CASSNGLAGGGEEQFF.

The chain uses TRBV4-1 and TRBJ1-4, with 7 bases aligning to TRBD1. Germline values: CDR1 MGHRA, CDR2 YSYEKL. V was pared by 0 bases and J by 5 bases, with 6 bases of the junction left unmatched. This CDR3 contains 16 residues. This CDR3 is CASSQDTDRFNEKLFF. Written as DNA, the CDR3 is TGCGCCAGCAGCCAAGATACGGACAGGTTCAATGAAAAACTGTTTTTT.

The chain joins TRBV10-1 to TRBJ2-7; 9 bases fit TRBD2. V lost 9 bases, J lost 8 bases, and 11 bases stayed unmatched. CDR3 length: 13 residues. CDR1 is WNHNN and CDR2 is SYGVQD in the germline V gene (reference sequence). CDR3 region: CASAQWREGKQYF. Written as DNA, the CDR3 is TGCGCCAGTGCCCAGTGGCGGGAGGGTAAGCAGTACTTC.

This clone has a single count. The chain couples TRBV7-9 to TRBJ1-3, with no clear D. Germline CDR1 is SEHNR and CDR2 is FQNEAQ (reference sequence). This CDR3 comprises 14 residues. The ends were cut back, 2 bases at V and 0 bases at J, with 5 bases in the middle. In DNA, the CDR3 is TGTGCCAGCAGCTTAAGTAGCTCTGGAAACACCATATATTTT. It codes for CASSLSSSGNTIYF.

V usage is TRBV29-1 and J usage is TRBJ2-5, with TRBD1 identical over 10 bases. The DNA end favors TRBJ2-7, so the J call may be wrong. Germline CDR1 is SQVTM and CDR2 is ANQGSEA. The length of the CDR3 is 14 residues. CDR3 nucleotide sequence: TGCAGCGTTAGGGAGACAGGGGGCATCCACGAGCAGTACTTC. Its translation: CSVRETGGIHEQYF.

This chain connects TRBV6-5 to TRBJ1-3; no reliable D call. With 0 bases removed from V and 2 bases from J, the gap between germline ends came to 11 bases. The germline CDR1 and CDR2 sequences are MNHEY and SVGAGI. This CDR3 contains 16 residues. CDR3: CASSYSTASAGNTIYF. CDR3 nucleotides: TGTGCCAGCAGTTACTCGACGGCCAGCGCTGGAAACACCATATATTTT.

The chain uses TRBV27 and TRBJ1-1; the D gene is possibly TRBD1 (5 bases). V dropped 7 bases and J dropped 5 bases, with 26 bases sitting between them. This CDR3 comprises 17 residues. Per the germline V gene, CDR1 is MNHEY and CDR2 is SMNVEV (reference sequence). In DNA, the CDR3 is TGTGCCAGCATCCGTACCCGGGACTCACCTCGGGGAACTGAAGCTTTCTTT. It is translated as CASIRTRDSPRGTEAFF.

This clone was seen just once. The CDR3 sequence is CSVKQDSLGGTQYF. The CDR3 nucleotides read TGCAGCGTTAAACAGGACTCCCTCGGGGGGACCCAGTACTTC. The rearrangement links TRBV29-1 to TRBJ2-5; possibly TRBD2 for D (6 bases). This CDR3 has 14 amino acids. Germline values: CDR1 SQVTM, CDR2 ANQGSEA. V lost 5 bases, J lost 7 bases, and 20 bases lay in between.

The chain carries TRBV28 and TRBJ2-6; the D is unclear. V was trimmed by 4 bases and J by 2 bases, leaving 15 bases between them. Germline CDR1 is MDHEN and CDR2 is SYDVKM. This CDR3 is 17 amino acids long. The CDR3 DNA reads as TGTGCCAGCAGTTCCCCTATAACTCTTACTGGGGCCAACGTCCTGACTTTC. Protein sequence: CASSSPITLTGANVLTF.

This chain joins TRBV4-1 and TRBJ2-5; TRBD2 aligns across 14 bases. Gene TRBJ2-7 matches the end of the DNA better, so the J call may be wrong. The CDR3 is 17 amino acids. Germline V CDR1 and CDR2: MGHRA, YSYEKL. CDR3 region: CASSQDRTSGGTYEQYF. CDR3 in DNA: TGCGCCAGCAGCCAAGATAGGACTAGCGGGGGGACCTACGAGCAGTACTTC.

V is TRBV21-1 and J is TRBJ1-5; the D segment call TRBD1 is taken from the table without a DNA check. TRBV21-1 corresponds to a pseudogene. CDR3 length equals 13 residues. For the CDR3, the DNA is TGTGCCAGCAGCCAACAGGGGGTTCAGCCCCAGCATTTT. This encodes CASSQQGVQPQHF.

The chain couples TRBV28 to TRBJ2-3; D perhaps matches TRBD2 (5 bases). CDR3 length: 14 amino acids. Looked up from germline, CDR1 is MDHEN and CDR2 is SYDVKM. Trimming removed 4 bases from V and 2 bases from J, with 10 bases in between. The DNA of the CDR3 is TGTGCCAGCAGTTCCGGGATAGACACAGATACGCAGTATTTT. Residues: CASSSGIDTDTQYF. The whole variable domain, remainder taken from reference TRBV28 and TRBJ2-3, is DVKVTQSSRYLVKRTGEKVFLECVQDMDHENMFWYRQDPGLGLRLIYFSYDVKMKEKGDIPEGYSVSREKKERFSLILESASTNQTSMYLCASSSGIDTDTQYFGPGTRLTVL.

J is TRBJ2-1 and V is TRBV6-1, with TRBD2 matching over 10 bases. Trimming cost V 7 bases and J 9 bases; bases outside gene matches: 3. Per germline, CDR1 MNHNS and CDR2 SASEGT. The CDR3 runs 12 residues. The CDR3 spells CASNEREGEQFF. CDR3 DNA: TGTGCCAGCAACGAGCGGGAGGGTGAGCAGTTCTTC.

The J gene is TRBJ1-4, the V gene TRBV5-4, with D maybe TRBD1 (6 bases). The CDR3 runs 14 residues. The V end lost 1 base, the J end lost 3 bases, and 7 bases lay between the germline ends. Germline loops: CDR1 SGHNT, CDR2 YYREEE (reference sequence). The chain's CDR3 is CASSLNRANEKLFF. The CDR3 DNA sequence: TGTGCCAGCAGCTTGAACAGGGCTAATGAAAAACTGTTTTTT.

This clone was seen once. The chain combines TRBV7-9 with TRBJ2-1; 11 bases are a match to TRBD2. After removal of 5 bases from V and 4 bases from J, the junction contained 4 bases not matched to a gene. Germline V lookup: CDR1 SEHNR, CDR2 FQNEAQ (reference sequence). The CDR3 extends over 15 amino acids. The CDR3 DNA is TGTGCCAGCAGCAGCTCTAGCGGGGGGTACAATGAGCAGTTCTTC. It yields the protein CASSSSSGGYNEQFF. Using reference TRBV7-9 and TRBJ2-1 for the parts outside the CDR3, the full variable domain is DTGVSQNPRHKITKRGQNVTFRCDPISEHNRLYWYRQTLGQGPEFLTYFQNEAQLEKSRLLSDRFSAERPKGSFSTLEIQRTEQGDSAMYLCASSSSSGGYNEQFFGPGTRLTVL.

The chain has TRBV5-1 and TRBJ1-1; D perhaps matches TRBD1 (6 bases). The V end lost 5 bases, the J end lost 0 bases, and 11 bases lay between the germline ends. The CDR3 consists of 14 residues. Germline assignment: CDR1 SGHRS and CDR2 YFSETQ. CDR3 amino acids: CASREGVMNTEAFF. The CDR3 nucleotides are TGCGCCAGCAGGGAGGGGGTCATGAACACTGAAGCTTTCTTT.